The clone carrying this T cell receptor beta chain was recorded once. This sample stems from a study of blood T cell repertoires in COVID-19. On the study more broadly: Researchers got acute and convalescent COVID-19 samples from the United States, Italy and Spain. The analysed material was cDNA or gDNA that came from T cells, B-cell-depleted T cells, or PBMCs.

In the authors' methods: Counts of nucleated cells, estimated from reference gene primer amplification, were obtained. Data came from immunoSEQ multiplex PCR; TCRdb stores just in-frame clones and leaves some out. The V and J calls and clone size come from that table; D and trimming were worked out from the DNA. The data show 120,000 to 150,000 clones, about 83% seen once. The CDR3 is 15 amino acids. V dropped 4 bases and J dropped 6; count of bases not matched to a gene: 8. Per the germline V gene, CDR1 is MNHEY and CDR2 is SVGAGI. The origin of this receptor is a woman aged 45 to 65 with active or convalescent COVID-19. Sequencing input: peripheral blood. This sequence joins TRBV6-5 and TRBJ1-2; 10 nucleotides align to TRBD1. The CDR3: CASSLQTGGIDGYTF. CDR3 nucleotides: TGTGCCAGCAGTTTACAGACAGGGGGCATCGATGGCTACACCTTC.